The 16 T cell receptor beta chains below were found in one sample sequenced in a study of T cell changes during pregnancy in multiple sclerosis. Data came from immunoSEQ multiplex PCR; TCRdb stores just in-frame clones and leaves some out. The repertoire holds fewer than 35,000 clones, with approximately 94% as singletons. The sequencing used CD4+ T cells from peripheral blood mononuclear cells, collected in the second trimester of pregnancy. The receptors originated from a female donor with multiple sclerosis, enrolled in a pregnancy study.

The V call is TRBV6-1, the J call TRBJ1-2; tentative D call: TRBD1 (6 bases). CDR1 is MNHNS and CDR2 is SASEGT in the germline V gene. CDR3 length: 14 amino acids. Trimming took 2 bases from V and 6 from J, leaving 13 bases between them. CDR3 in DNA: TGTGCCAGCAGTGAAATAGGCAGGGGCAATGGCTACACCTTC. This gives the protein CASSEIGRGNGYTF.

This chain joins TRBV18 and TRBJ1-4; 7 nucleotides agree with TRBD1. The CDR3 runs 13 residues. J lost 8 bases, V lost 3 bases, and 3 bases had no gene match. In germline, CDR1 is KGHSH, CDR2 LQKENI. The CDR3 coding sequence is TGTGCCAGCTCACCCCGGGACAGCGAAAAACTGTTTTTT. This codes for CASSPRDSEKLFF.

The J gene is TRBJ2-3, the V gene TRBV5-1, with TRBD1 matching over 7 bases. From germline, CDR1 is SGHRS and CDR2 YFSETQ. V lost 4 bases to trimming and J lost 0 bases; unmatched junction nucleotides: 5. The CDR3 contains 15 residues. CDR3: CASSRDSSSTDTQYF. CDR3 nucleotide sequence: TGCGCCAGCAGCAGGGACAGTTCAAGCACAGATACGCAGTATTTT.

This rearrangement joins TRBV27 to TRBJ1-2; 10 nucleotides align to TRBD1. Germline CDR1 reads MNHEY; CDR2 reads SMNVEV (reference sequence). The CDR3 contains 17 residues. V shed 5 bases and J 4 bases; nucleotides not matched to a gene: 13. This CDR3 reads CASSPLSGQGVGYGYTF. Written as DNA, the CDR3 is TGTGCCAGCAGTCCCCTGTCCGGACAGGGGGTTGGCTATGGCTACACCTTC.

This clone was seen a single time. This chain links TRBV18 with TRBJ2-3; D might be TRBD2 (6 bases). V lost 3 bases and J 4 bases, leaving 8 bases between the germline ends. The length of the CDR3 is 13 residues. Germline assignment: CDR1 KGHSH and CDR2 LQKENI. CDR3 DNA: TGTGCCAGCTCACCTCGGGGGTCAGATACGCAGTATTTT. It is translated as CASSPRGSDTQYF.

This chain uses TRBV19 with TRBJ1-4; a possible D gene is TRBD1 (5 bases). Germline values: CDR1 LNHDA, CDR2 SQIVND (reference sequence). The V and J ends lost 2 bases and 1 base respectively, with 8 bases between them. The CDR3 has 15 amino acids. The DNA of the CDR3 is TGTGCCAGTAGTATAAGAAGGGGAACTAATGAAAAACTGTTTTTT. This sequence encodes CASSIRRGTNEKLFF.

For the CDR3, the DNA is TGCGCCAGCAGCCCTAGGACAGGGGGATTGAACACTGAAGCTTTCTTT. It is translated as CASSPRTGGLNTEAFF. The chain uses TRBV5-1 and TRBJ1-1; 10 bases are shared with TRBD1. Germline V CDR1 and CDR2: SGHRS, YFSETQ. This CDR3 has 16 amino acids. The trim removed 4 bases at V and 0 bases at J, leaving 6 bases unmatched.

The chain has TRBV6-1 and TRBJ2-1; D not certain. The V gene lost 4 bases and the J gene lost 7 bases, with 8 bases spanning the gap. In germline, CDR1 is MNHNS, CDR2 SASEGT. The CDR3 extends over 12 amino acids. The CDR3 region is CASSADSNEQFF. The DNA for the CDR3 is TGTGCCAGCAGTGCCGACTCAAATGAGCAGTTCTTC.

The chain employs TRBV20-1 and TRBJ2-5, with D perhaps matching TRBD1 (6 bases). V was pared by 5 bases and J by 5 bases, with 9 bases between. This CDR3 contains 11 residues. Germline CDR1 reads DFQATT; CDR2 reads SNEGSKA (reference sequence). The DNA for the CDR3 is TGCAGTGCTGCAGGGGAGGAGACCCAGTACTTC. This translates into CSAAGEETQYF.

The V and J genes are TRBV6-6 and TRBJ1-2; 8 nucleotides line up with TRBD1. This CDR3 has 13 residues. Unmatched junction bases numbered 5, after V lost 5 bases and J lost 6 bases. CDR1 and CDR2 (germline): MNHNY, SVGAGI (reference sequence). The DNA for the CDR3 is TGTGCCAGCAGTCCTACGACAGGGGATGGCTACACCTTC. This sequence encodes CASSPTTGDGYTF.

The CDR3 loop reads CASSLEAGRYGETQYF. CDR3 nucleotide sequence: TGCGCCAGCAGCTTGGAAGCAGGCCGATATGGCGAGACCCAGTACTTC. The chain carries TRBV5-1 and TRBJ2-5; D is unresolved. CDR3 length: 16 residues. Germline V CDR1 and CDR2: SGHRS, YFSETQ. V shed 0 bases and J shed 5 bases, with 17 bases lying between them.

This chain uses TRBV5-1 with TRBJ2-7; 9 bases are a match to TRBD1. Germline V gene lookup returns CDR1 SGHRS and CDR2 YFSETQ. The CDR3 has 16 amino acids. J gave up 5 bases and V 0 bases, and 9 bases lay outside the gene matches. CDR3 DNA sequence: TGCGCCAGCAGCTTGGGTGCCGGGACAGGGAGTCACGAGCAGTACTTC. Protein: CASSLGAGTGSHEQYF.

The rearrangement uses TRBV9 and TRBJ2-1; 8 positions match TRBD2. The CDR3 length is 16 residues. The germline V gene has CDR1 SGDLS and CDR2 YYNGEE. The ends lost 3 bases at V and 7 bases at J; junction bases unmatched: 12. The CDR3: CASSGSTRGGSNEQFF. The CDR3 DNA is TGTGCCAGCAGCGGATCGACTCGCGGGGGGTCTAATGAGCAGTTCTTC.

The gene calls are TRBV5-1 and TRBJ2-1; TRBD1 matches 7 bases. Germline CDR1 SGHRS, CDR2 YFSETQ. V shed 0 bases and J 4 bases; nucleotides not matched to a gene: 4. The CDR3 has 15 amino acids. CDR3 loop: CASSLAETGYNEQFF. The CDR3 nucleotides are TGCGCCAGCAGCTTGGCCGAGACAGGGTACAATGAGCAGTTCTTC. The full variable domain, its missing parts supplied by reference TRBV5-1 and TRBJ2-1, is KAGVTQTPRYLIKTRGQQVTLSCSPISGHRSVSWYQQTPGQGLQFLFEYFSETQRNKGNFPGRFSGRQFSNSRSEMNVSTLELGDSALYLCASSLAETGYNEQFFGPGTRLTVL.

The chain joins TRBV28 to TRBJ2-2; 8 bases align to TRBD2. V gave up 6 bases and J gave up 6 bases; unmatched junction bases: 6. Germline-derived CDR1 and CDR2 are MDHEN and SYDVKM. The CDR3 loop spans 14 amino acids. CDR3 in DNA: TGTGCCAGCAGGACTAGCGTAGGATCCGGGGAGCTGTTTTTT. This gives the protein CASRTSVGSGELFF. Full variable domain (rest looked up from reference TRBV28 and TRBJ2-2): DVKVTQSSRYLVKRTGEKVFLECVQDMDHENMFWYRQDPGLGLRLIYFSYDVKMKEKGDIPEGYSVSREKKERFSLILESASTNQTSMYLCASRTSVGSGELFFGEGSRLTVL.

The chain links TRBV2 to TRBJ1-5, with a tentative D call TRBD1 (5 bases). CDR1 and CDR2 from the germline V gene are SNHLY and FYNNEI. The CDR3 runs 15 residues. Trimming cost V 2 bases and J 2 bases, with 10 bases left between them. Written as DNA, the CDR3 is TGTGCCAGCAGTGAATGGCAGGGTGGCAATCAGCCCCAGCATTTT. Amino acid sequence: CASSEWQGGNQPQHF.